Below, 8 T cell receptor beta chains from the same sample are listed, as sequenced in a study of blood T cell repertoires in COVID-19. Clones were sequenced by immunoSEQ multiplex PCR, and TCRdb holds only the in-frame ones, with some missing. The profile covers a few hundred thousand clones, with 80% to 90% appearing a single time and over 2% taken by the ten largest. Sample: peripheral blood. The source of these receptors is a middle-aged man who had recovered from COVID-19.

The chain has TRBV12-3 or TRBV12-4 and TRBJ1-1; TRBD1 matches 9 bases. The CDR3 sequence is 13 residues long. The trim removed 6 bases at V and 6 bases at J, leaving 5 bases unmatched. The CDR3 sequence: CASSPTGGAEAFF. DNA for the CDR3: TGTGCCAGCAGCCCGACAGGGGGAGCTGAAGCTTTCTTT.

The chain employs TRBV11-3 and TRBJ2-5; TRBD1 aligns across 7 bases. Germline-derived CDR1 and CDR2 are SGHNT and YENEEA. Trimming at V came to 4 bases and at J to 0 bases, leaving 5 bases not matched to a gene. This CDR3 has 15 amino acids. The CDR3 region is CASSSWTGYQETQYF. CDR3 DNA sequence: TGTGCCAGCAGCTCGTGGACAGGTTACCAAGAGACCCAGTACTTC.

This CDR3 reads CASSSGQGLLNEQFF. The CDR3 DNA follows: TGCGCCAGCAGCTCTGGACAGGGTCTTCTGAATGAGCAGTTCTTC. The chain joins TRBV5-1 to TRBJ2-1; 8 bases align to TRBD1. V lost 3 bases, J lost 7 bases, and 9 bases stayed unmatched. CDR3 length: 15 amino acids. The germline CDR1 and CDR2 sequences are SGHRS and YFSETQ.

This chain joins TRBV27 and TRBJ2-1; 8 nucleotides align to TRBD1. The germline V gene has CDR1 MNHEY and CDR2 SMNVEV (reference sequence). Trimming took 4 bases from V and 5 from J; bases not matched to a gene: 4. This CDR3 spans 14 amino acids. The CDR3 DNA reads as TGTGCCAGCAGTTACAGGGGGGTGAACAATGAGCAGTTCTTC. Protein sequence: CASSYRGVNNEQFF.

As to this clone: One end of the junction does not line up with germline, which may come from a read error. The chain combines TRBV7-7 with TRBJ2-1, with D unresolved. Germline CDR1 and CDR2: SSHAT and FNYEAQ (reference sequence). The CDR3 is 16 residues long. CDR3 in DNA: TGTGCTAGCAGCCCCCAACCGGGTTTCCTTTACAATGAGCAGTTCTTC. Translating it yields CASSPQPGFLYNEQFF.

The J gene is TRBJ1-3, the V gene TRBV3-1 (or the pseudogene TRBV3-2), with no clear D. V lost 5 bases, J lost 0 bases, and 14 bases lay in between. The germline V gene encodes CDR1 LGHDT and CDR2 YNNKEL (reference sequence). The CDR3 runs to 16 residues. CDR3 sequence reads: CASSSRLLGSGNTIYF. CDR3 nucleotide sequence: TGTGCCAGCAGCTCCCGACTCCTCGGCTCTGGAAACACCATATATTTT.

This chain connects TRBV5-1 to TRBJ2-7; D is unresolved. CDR3 length: 14 amino acids. Germline lookup yields CDR1 SGHRS and CDR2 YFSETQ. V was cut by 0 bases and J by 5 bases, with 12 bases left in between. The CDR3 nucleotides read TGCGCCAGCAGCTTGGCCAGTTCGTTCGACGAGCAGTACTTC. Its translation is CASSLASSFDEQYF.

The rearrangement links TRBV6-5 to TRBJ1-5; D might be TRBD1 (5 bases). V lost 6 bases to trimming and J lost 10 bases, with 13 bases between them. CDR1 is MNHEY, CDR2 SVGAGI, per germline. The length of the CDR3 is 12 residues. CDR3 bases: TGTGCCAGCAGCGACCCGGGACTTCCCCAGCATTTT. This codes for CASSDPGLPQHF.